The 6 T cell receptor beta chains reported below all come from one sample, sequenced in a study of T cell changes during pregnancy in multiple sclerosis. Some clones are missing from TCRdb's copy, which holds only in-frame ones; the method was immunoSEQ multiplex PCR. This repertoire shows around 99,000 clones, approximately 92% found once; its top ten account for over 2%. The material sequenced was peripheral blood, taken in the first trimester of pregnancy. These receptors all come from a female donor with multiple sclerosis, enrolled in a pregnancy study.

The chain is built from TRBV6-6 and TRBJ1-1, with D possibly matching TRBD1 (6 bases). CDR3 length: 13 residues. Trimming removed 7 bases from V and 5 bases from J, with 14 bases in between. Germline CDR1 reads MNHNY; CDR2 reads SVGAGI (reference sequence). This chain's CDR3 is CASTITGLTEAFF. As DNA, the CDR3 is TGTGCCAGCACCATAACAGGGTTAACTGAAGCTTTCTTT.

This clone was counted a single time. The genes are TRBV7-8 and TRBJ2-5; 8 bases map to TRBD2. Germline V gives CDR1 SGHVS, CDR2 FQNEAQ. V was pared by 2 bases and J by 4 bases, with 15 bases of the junction left unmatched. CDR3 length equals 18 residues. CDR3 protein: CASSLTIAAGEIRETQYF. CDR3 coding DNA: TGTGCCAGCAGCTTAACGATTGCAGCGGGAGAGATACGAGAGACCCAGTACTTC.

V gene TRBV19 combines with J gene TRBJ1-1, with a possible D match to TRBD1 (6 bases). Germline CDR1 and CDR2: LNHDA and SQIVND (reference sequence). This CDR3 has 13 residues. Trimming left V 5 bases short and J 10 bases short, with 17 bases between. Here the CDR3 reads CASSPGQRSAAFF. The CDR3 nucleotides read TGTGCCAGTAGTCCCGGACAGCGATCGGCAGCTTTCTTT.

This chain uses TRBV6-4 with TRBJ1-4; D is unresolved. Trimming stripped 2 bases from V and 6 bases from J, with 10 bases between. The CDR3 loop spans 14 amino acids. Germline CDR1 is MRHNA and CDR2 is SNTAGT. The CDR3 sequence is CASSDIEADEKLFF. The CDR3 DNA sequence: TGTGCCAGCAGTGACATTGAAGCGGATGAAAAACTGTTTTTT.

The CDR3 DNA follows: TGTGCCAGCAGTTCCTTTGCGAATGAGCAGTTCTTC. Translating it yields CASSSFANEQFF. The chain recombines TRBV28 with TRBJ2-1; D is undetermined. This CDR3 spans 12 amino acids. The V and J ends lost 4 bases and 7 bases respectively, with 8 bases between them. Germline CDR1 and CDR2: MDHEN and SYDVKM.

The chain carries TRBV12-5 and TRBJ1-2; TRBD1 agrees at 7 bases. V trimming: 3 bases; J trimming: 4 bases; junction bases outside the gene matches: 2. In germline, CDR1 is LGHNT, CDR2 FRNRAP. The CDR3 is 13 residues long. The CDR3 spells CASGLTGVYGYTF. The CDR3 DNA follows: TGTGCTAGTGGTTTAACAGGGGTCTATGGCTACACCTTC.